One sample yielded the 11 T cell receptor beta chains listed below, sequenced in a study of cytomegalovirus exposure and HLA in healthy donors. Primers included in the PCR were 60 Vbeta and 13 Jbeta primers. Sequencing was performed with immunoSEQ multiplex PCR; in TCRdb, only in-frame clones are kept and a portion is missing. The sample yields about 120,000 clones, 65% to 80% seen once. The sequenced sample was PBMCs. Receptors were obtained from a human donor in good health.

This clone was observed once. This sequence joins TRBV11-2 and TRBJ2-7; D unclear. The CDR3 is made up of 13 amino acids. The V and J ends lost 10 bases and 0 bases respectively, with 13 bases between them. From germline, CDR1 is SGHAT and CDR2 FQNNGV. CDR3 bases: TGTGCCATAGGCGGAGTAAGCTCCTACGAGCAGTACTTC. The encoded protein is CAIGGVSSYEQYF.

This chain joins TRBV21-1 and TRBJ2-3; the table's D call, TRBD2, has no DNA check behind it. TRBV21-1 is annotated as a pseudogene. The CDR3 covers 18 residues. The CDR3 is CASRVLAGAGGRTDTQYF. CDR3 sequence (DNA): TGTGCCAGCAGGGTTCTAGCGGGAGCGGGGGGGCGCACAGATACGCAGTATTTT.

This clone was counted only a few times. The chain carries TRBV7-9 and TRBJ2-7; unclear D gene. The CDR3 spans 14 residues. The germline V gene encodes CDR1 SEHNR and CDR2 FQNEAQ (reference sequence). Trimming removed 3 bases at V and 1 base at J, with 10 bases between. CDR3 sequence (DNA): TGTGCCAGCAGCTTGGAGTCAGAGTCCTACGAGCAGTACTTC. This encodes CASSLESESYEQYF.

The V gene is TRBV27, the J gene TRBJ2-5; 7 bases are a match to TRBD2. After removal of 1 base from V and 5 bases from J, the junction contained 7 bases not matched to a gene. The CDR3 has 15 amino acids. Germline V gene data show CDR1 as MNHEY and CDR2 as SMNVEV (reference sequence). The CDR3 DNA follows: TGTGCCAGCAGTTTATTTCCCGCGGGAGATGAGACCCAGTACTTC. It is translated as CASSLFPAGDETQYF.

Comment on this clone: The sample contains more than one DNA sequence encoding this CDR3. The rearrangement uses TRBV6-5 and TRBJ2-7; D not certain. CDR1 is MNHEY, CDR2 SVGAGI, per germline. This CDR3 has 15 amino acids. V shed 0 bases and J shed 0 bases, with 9 bases lying between them. The CDR3 region is CASSYSRGSSYEQYF. The CDR3, as DNA: TGTGCCAGCAGTTACTCACGAGGTAGCTCCTACGAGCAGTACTTC.

This chain links TRBV7-9 with TRBJ1-1, with D possibly matching TRBD1 (5 bases). V lost 7 bases to trimming and J lost 5 bases, with 14 bases between them. The CDR3 extends over 13 amino acids. The V gene's germline CDR1 is SEHNR and CDR2 FQNEAQ (reference sequence). CDR3 amino acids: CASTRGGGTEAFF. CDR3 DNA: TGTGCCAGCACACGCGGGGGAGGTACTGAAGCTTTCTTT. The full variable domain, with the rest looked up from reference TRBV7-9 and TRBJ1-1, is DTGVSQNPRHKITKRGQNVTFRCDPISEHNRLYWYRQTLGQGPEFLTYFQNEAQLEKSRLLSDRFSAERPKGSFSTLEIQRTEQGDSAMYLCASTRGGGTEAFFGQGTRLTVV.

V usage is TRBV5-1 and J usage is TRBJ2-3; 8 nucleotides agree with TRBD2. The germline CDR1 and CDR2 sequences are SGHRS and YFSETQ. The CDR3 is 16 amino acids. Losses at the gene ends were 0 bases for V and 5 bases for J; bases not matched to a gene: 8. The CDR3 here is CASSLADGRVGDTQYF. For the CDR3, the DNA is TGCGCCAGCAGCTTGGCCGACGGGAGGGTGGGAGATACGCAGTATTTT. The full variable domain, rest sourced from reference TRBV5-1 and TRBJ2-3, is KAGVTQTPRYLIKTRGQQVTLSCSPISGHRSVSWYQQTPGQGLQFLFEYFSETQRNKGNFPGRFSGRQFSNSRSEMNVSTLELGDSALYLCASSLADGRVGDTQYFGPGTRLTVL.

The chain joins TRBV5-1 to TRBJ2-5; 13 bases agree with TRBD2. TRBJ2-7 matches the DNA end more closely, so the J call is doubtful. This CDR3 is 18 amino acids long. Germline lookup yields CDR1 SGHRS and CDR2 YFSETQ. The CDR3 loop is CASSITGTSGTSSYEQYF. The CDR3, as DNA: TGCGCCAGCAGCATAACCGGGACTAGCGGGACCAGCTCCTACGAGCAGTACTTC.

The CDR3 DNA sequence: TGTGCCAGCAGTCCAGGAATTACTGAGCAGTTCTTC. Residues: CASSPGITEQFF. The J gene is TRBJ2-1, the V gene TRBV7-9, with D unclear. Germline CDR1 and CDR2: SEHNR and FQNEAQ (reference sequence). V lost 6 bases, J lost 9 bases, and 12 bases lay in between. The CDR3 has 12 amino acids.

This clone has just a few counts. V usage is TRBV5-1 and J usage is TRBJ1-2; a weak D match, TRBD1 (5 bases). The CDR3 has 15 amino acids. Trimming removed 2 bases from V and 4 bases from J, with 15 bases in between. The germline gives CDR1 SGHRS, CDR2 YFSETQ. CDR3 protein: CASSFNRGSAYGYTF. CDR3 sequence (DNA): TGCGCCAGCAGCTTCAACCGGGGGTCTGCCTATGGCTACACCTTC.

J is TRBJ2-1 and V is TRBV5-1; the D gene is possibly TRBD2 (5 bases). The V and J ends lost 2 bases and 0 bases respectively, with 12 bases between them. Per the germline V gene, CDR1 is SGHRS and CDR2 is YFSETQ. The length of the CDR3 is 16 residues. The CDR3 sequence is CASSFYRTDSYNEQFF. The CDR3 DNA sequence: TGCGCCAGCAGCTTTTACCGGACTGACTCCTACAATGAGCAGTTCTTC.